Below are 27 T cell receptor beta chains sequenced from a single sample in a study of blood T cell repertoires in COVID-19. Clones were read by immunoSEQ multiplex PCR, and TCRdb kept only the in-frame ones, dropping some. Among 50,000 to 75,000 clones listed, roughly 92% were seen once. What was sequenced was peripheral blood. The receptors shown here come from a man between 65 and 85 years old with active COVID-19.

The chain combines TRBV7-9 with TRBJ1-6; 11 nucleotides line up with TRBD1. Germline CDR1 reads SEHNR; CDR2 reads FQNEAQ (reference sequence). The CDR3 is 16 amino acids. V lost 5 bases and J lost 9; bases outside the gene matches: 9. The CDR3 DNA is TGTGCCAGCAGCCCCGGACAGGGGGCTTTTACTTCACCCCTCCACTTT. Translated: CASSPGQGAFTSPLHF.

The chain uses TRBV3-1 (or the pseudogene TRBV3-2) and TRBJ2-3, with TRBD1 identical over 8 bases. This CDR3 has 15 amino acids. Germline CDR1 is LGHDT and CDR2 is YNNKEL (reference sequence). The ends lost 4 bases at V and 5 bases at J; junction bases unmatched: 8. The chain's CDR3 is CASSLRTGKGDTQYF. As DNA, the CDR3 is TGTGCCAGCAGCCTACGGACAGGGAAGGGAGATACGCAGTATTTT.

The genes are TRBV6-5 and TRBJ1-5; 12 nucleotides agree with TRBD1. Trimming removed 6 bases from V and 4 bases from J; junction bases left unmatched: 4. Germline-derived CDR1 and CDR2 are MNHEY and SVGAGI. This CDR3 has 15 amino acids. Written as DNA, the CDR3 is TGTGCCAGCAGGGGGACAGGGGGCACTAATCAGCCCCAGCATTTT. This sequence encodes CASRGTGGTNQPQHF.

V usage is TRBV5-1 and J usage is TRBJ2-7; D perhaps matches TRBD1 (6 bases). Trimming took 4 bases from V and 2 from J, leaving 13 bases between them. Germline CDR1 is SGHRS and CDR2 is YFSETQ. The CDR3 is 14 residues long. CDR3 sequence (DNA): TGCGCCAGCAGCGCCTCGTCAGGGGCCTACGAGCAGTACGTC. Residues: CASSASSGAYEQYV.

Here the CDR3 reads CASSPGDLVGTGELFF. The CDR3, as DNA: TGCGCCAGCAGCCCCGGGGACTTGGTGGGCACCGGGGAGCTGTTTTTT. The chain is built from TRBV5-1 and TRBJ2-2; perhaps TRBD2 as D (6 bases). V was shortened by 4 bases and J by 4 bases, with 17 bases between the two germline ends. The CDR3 consists of 16 residues. Germline CDR1 and CDR2: SGHRS and YFSETQ.

The chain links TRBV2 to TRBJ1-1, with 7 nucleotides matching TRBD1. Germline V lookup: CDR1 SNHLY, CDR2 FYNNEI. Unmatched junction bases numbered 3, after V lost 4 bases and J lost 1 base. This CDR3 has 14 amino acids. In nucleotides, the CDR3 is TGTGCCAGCAGTGGACAGGGTACGAACACTGAAGCTTTCTTT. Its translation is CASSGQGTNTEAFF.

V gene TRBV9 combines with J gene TRBJ1-2, with 11 nucleotides matching TRBD1. CDR3 size: 17 residues. Germline assignment: CDR1 SGDLS and CDR2 YYNGEE. V dropped 4 bases and J dropped 2; count of bases not matched to a gene: 10. The CDR3 protein is CASSFSDRGRRNYGYTF. The CDR3 DNA reads TGTGCCAGCAGCTTCTCGGACAGGGGGCGAAGGAACTATGGCTACACCTTC.

The chain recombines TRBV28 with TRBJ2-7; TRBD2 is a possible D gene (6 bases). This CDR3 contains 12 residues. In germline, CDR1 is MDHEN, CDR2 SYDVKM. V was trimmed by 10 bases and J by 6 bases, leaving 16 bases between them. DNA for the CDR3: TGTGCCACAGGGACTGGGGTTGGCGAGCAGTACGTC. Amino acid sequence: CATGTGVGEQYV.

The chain carries TRBV11-3 and TRBJ1-1, with D possibly TRBD1 on 6 matching bases. The CDR3 runs 12 residues. V lost 5 bases and J 13 bases, leaving 17 bases between the germline ends. The germline V gene encodes CDR1 SGHNT and CDR2 YENEEA. The CDR3 DNA reads TGTGCCAGCAGCCTACAGGGAACAGGTCGTTTCTTT. Its translation: CASSLQGTGRFF.

V is TRBV7-2 and J is TRBJ2-7, with 9 bases lining up with TRBD1. The CDR3 loop spans 14 amino acids. Per the germline V gene, CDR1 is SGHTA and CDR2 is FQGNSA. J was trimmed by 2 bases and V by 5 bases; bases with no gene match: 4. CDR3 nucleotides: TGTGCCAGCAGCCTCGGGACAGGGCCCTACGAGCAGTACGTC. This translates into CASSLGTGPYEQYV.

This chain connects TRBV23-1 to TRBJ2-3; 8 bases agree with TRBD1. TRBV23-1 is an open reading frame, and its role is uncertain. After removal of 0 bases from V and 2 bases from J, the junction contained 7 bases not matched to a gene. The CDR3 has 17 residues. The CDR3 DNA follows: TGCGCCAGCAGTCAATCGCGATGGACAGGGAACACAGATACGCAGTATTTT. It specifies CASSQSRWTGNTDTQYF.

This clone appeared once. V and J are TRBV6-5 and TRBJ2-2; 8 bases match TRBD2. Germline V gene lookup returns CDR1 MNHEY and CDR2 SVGAGI. V trimming: 6 bases; J trimming: 4 bases; junction bases outside the gene matches: 7. This CDR3 is 15 amino acids long. The CDR3 loop is CASSFGGGRTGELFF. In nucleotides, the CDR3 is TGTGCCAGCAGCTTTGGCGGGGGGCGCACCGGGGAGCTGTTTTTT.

The CDR3 reads CAISEGRGGPSSDTQYF. CDR3 nucleotide sequence: TGTGCCATCAGTGAGGGAAGGGGGGGGCCCTCCTCGGATACGCAGTATTTT. The chain uses TRBV10-3 and TRBJ2-3, with D tentatively TRBD2 (7 bases). The CDR3 sequence is 17 residues long. From germline, CDR1 is ENHRY and CDR2 SYGVKD. Trimming removed 2 bases from V and 6 bases from J, with 21 bases in between.

The chain has TRBV6-4 and TRBJ1-6; 10 nucleotides line up with TRBD1. This CDR3 is 16 amino acids long. Germline trimming cut 3 bases from V and 5 bases from J; bases unmatched to any gene: 4. Germline CDR1 reads MRHNA; CDR2 reads SNTAGT. CDR3 in amino acids: CASSEAGQGHNSPLHF. CDR3 nucleotides: TGTGCCAGCAGTGAAGCGGGACAGGGGCATAATTCACCCCTCCACTTT.

CDR3 in amino acids: CASSLQGVYEQYV. Here the CDR3 DNA reads TGTGCCAGCAGCTTGCAGGGTGTCTACGAGCAGTACGTC. The chain has TRBV5-4 and TRBJ2-7, with D tentatively TRBD1 (5 bases). Per the germline V gene, CDR1 is SGHNT and CDR2 is YYREEE (reference sequence). Trimming left V 1 base short and J 3 bases short, with 8 bases between. This CDR3 is 13 amino acids long.

The chain carries TRBV19 and TRBJ2-2; D remains unclear. CDR3 size: 14 residues. The germline CDR1 and CDR2 sequences are LNHDA and SQIVND (reference sequence). Trimming pared 3 bases from V and 7 bases from J, leaving 12 bases between. The CDR3 region has the DNA TGTGCCAGTAGTATCCGGGTGACGGGCGGGGAGCTGTTTTTT. Encoded protein: CASSIRVTGGELFF.

The chain is built from TRBV12-3 or TRBV12-4 and TRBJ2-5, with TRBD1 as a possible D gene (5 bases). The CDR3 extends over 13 amino acids. The V and J ends lost 7 bases and 5 bases respectively, with 14 bases between them. DNA of the CDR3: TGTGCCAGCATTCGACAGCTAGGGGAGACCCAGTACTTC. As protein: CASIRQLGETQYF.

The chain links TRBV7-9 to TRBJ2-7; 7 bases are shared with TRBD2. V dropped 3 bases and J dropped 6; count of bases not matched to a gene: 2. Germline V lookup: CDR1 SEHNR, CDR2 FQNEAQ (reference sequence). The CDR3 contains 12 residues. The CDR3 DNA reads as TGTGCCAGCAGCTTTAGGGAGGGCGAGCAGTACGTC. Translating it yields CASSFREGEQYV.

The rearrangement links TRBV27 to TRBJ1-2; 7 nucleotides align to TRBD1. Germline lookup yields CDR1 MNHEY and CDR2 SMNVEV (reference sequence). The CDR3 runs 13 residues. After removal of 10 bases from V and 7 bases from J, the junction contained 12 bases not matched to a gene. For the CDR3, the DNA is TGTGCCACTTACCGACAGGGAGGTTCTGGCTACACCTTC. Translated, it gives CATYRQGGSGYTF.

This sequence joins TRBV28 and TRBJ1-3; D may be TRBD1 (6 bases). Germline loops: CDR1 MDHEN, CDR2 SYDVKM. Trimming took off 7 bases at V and 2 bases at J, with 12 bases between the two ends. This CDR3 region has 14 residues. The CDR3 is CASTEGGPGNTIYF. Written as DNA, the CDR3 is TGTGCCAGCACCGAAGGGGGTCCTGGAAACACCATATATTTT. The full variable domain, completed using reference TRBV28 and TRBJ1-3, is DVKVTQSSRYLVKRTGEKVFLECVQDMDHENMFWYRQDPGLGLRLIYFSYDVKMKEKGDIPEGYSVSREKKERFSLILESASTNQTSMYLCASTEGGPGNTIYFGEGSWLTVV.

The V and J genes are TRBV6-5 and TRBJ2-7; TRBD1 matches at 9 bases. Germline assignment: CDR1 MNHEY and CDR2 SVGAGI. This CDR3 contains 15 residues. V lost 1 base to trimming and J lost 7 bases; unmatched junction nucleotides: 8. The CDR3 here is CASSYFGTGLREQYF. The CDR3 DNA follows: TGTGCCAGCAGTTACTTCGGGACAGGGTTAAGGGAGCAGTACTTC.

V usage is TRBV7-8 and J usage is TRBJ2-2, with 14 nucleotides matching TRBD2. This CDR3 contains 19 residues. CDR1 is SGHVS, CDR2 FQNEAQ, per germline. Trimming removed 5 bases from V and 5 bases from J; junction bases left unmatched: 13. This chain's CDR3 is CASSKQPGLAGVGTGELFF. CDR3 sequence (DNA): TGTGCCAGCAGCAAACAACCGGGACTAGCGGGGGTTGGGACCGGGGAGCTGTTTTTT. The whole variable domain, remainder taken from reference TRBV7-8 and TRBJ2-2, is GAGVSQSPRYKVAKRGQDVALRCDPISGHVSLFWYQQALGQGPEFLTYFQNEAQLDKSGLPSDRFFAERPEGSVSTLKIQRTQQEDSAVYLCASSKQPGLAGVGTGELFFGEGSRLTVL.

The chain recombines TRBV5-1 with TRBJ2-3, with D hard to call. CDR3 length: 13 amino acids. The germline V gene encodes CDR1 SGHRS and CDR2 YFSETQ. The V gene lost 5 bases and the J gene lost 2 bases, with 9 bases spanning the gap. This CDR3 is CASRVGNTDTQYF. In DNA, the CDR3 is TGCGCCAGCAGGGTGGGCAACACAGATACGCAGTATTTT.

The V call is TRBV29-1, the J call TRBJ2-2; D gene ambiguous. CDR1 SQVTM and CDR2 ANQGSEA come from the germline V gene. The V gene lost 7 bases and the J gene lost 2 bases, with 14 bases spanning the gap. This CDR3 has 14 amino acids. CDR3 sequence: CSGRYAENTGELFF. The CDR3 DNA sequence: TGCAGCGGCCGATACGCGGAAAACACCGGGGAGCTGTTTTTT.

The chain employs TRBV7-2 and TRBJ2-7; D unclear. This CDR3 spans 15 amino acids. Trimming pared 5 bases from V and 2 bases from J, leaving 16 bases between. Germline V gene sequence: CDR1 SGHTA, CDR2 FQGNSA. The DNA for the CDR3 is TGTGCCAGCAGCGAATCGTCGCAGTCTCCCTACGAGCAGTACTTC. Its protein is CASSESSQSPYEQYF. The full variable domain, its missing parts supplied by reference TRBV7-2 and TRBJ2-7, is GAGVSQSPSNKVTEKGKDVELRCDPISGHTALYWYRQSLGQGLEFLIYFQGNSAPDKSGLPSDRFSAERTGGSVSTLTIQRTQQEDSAVYLCASSESSQSPYEQYFGPGTRLTVT.

This clone occurred once. The rearrangement links TRBV11-2 to TRBJ2-1; no clear D gene. CDR3 length: 12 amino acids. V lost 2 bases and J 14 bases, leaving 13 bases between the germline ends. The germline CDR1 and CDR2 sequences are SGHAT and FQNNGV. CDR3 sequence reads: CASSLMARWKFF. In nucleotides, the CDR3 is TGTGCCAGCAGCTTAATGGCGCGGTGGAAGTTCTTC.

V usage is TRBV29-1 and J usage is TRBJ1-2, with 8 bases lining up with TRBD1. This CDR3 has 16 amino acids. CDR1 and CDR2 (germline): SQVTM, ANQGSEA. The V and J ends lost 4 bases and 4 bases, in that order; junction bases with no gene match: 14. The CDR3 is CSVGNPGTGFSYGYTF. CDR3 DNA sequence: TGCAGCGTTGGGAATCCCGGGACAGGATTCTCCTATGGCTACACCTTC.